Given below is one T cell receptor beta chain in context. What it binds is unknown. This entry belongs to a study of T cells in Graves' hyperthyroidism and ophthalmopathy. Notes on the study in general: Among clonotypes expanded in thyroid above 0.001, most were also found in blood.

It was RNA transcripts that yielded the amplified TCR beta CDR3 regions. A first-round RT-PCR of the TCR CDR3 used the HTBI primer set. TCRdb fed the multiplex PCR reads into MiXCR, producing one record per CDR3 protein. This table has about 250,000 distinct CDR3 sequences, approximately 23% appearing once. This CDR3 comprises 15 residues. V was trimmed by 0 bases and J by 3 bases, leaving 9 bases between them. Germline CDR1 GTSNPN, CDR2 SVGIG (reference sequence). This TCR was recovered from a woman between 35 and 50 years old with Graves' ophthalmopathy. Material: blood. This chain links TRBV30 with TRBJ2-6, with D possibly called TRBD1 or TRBD2 (5 bases each). The CDR3 region is CAWSVGAGGANVLTF. CDR3 nucleotides: TGTGCCTGGAGTGTAGGGGCGGGTGGGGCCAACGTCCTGACTTTC.